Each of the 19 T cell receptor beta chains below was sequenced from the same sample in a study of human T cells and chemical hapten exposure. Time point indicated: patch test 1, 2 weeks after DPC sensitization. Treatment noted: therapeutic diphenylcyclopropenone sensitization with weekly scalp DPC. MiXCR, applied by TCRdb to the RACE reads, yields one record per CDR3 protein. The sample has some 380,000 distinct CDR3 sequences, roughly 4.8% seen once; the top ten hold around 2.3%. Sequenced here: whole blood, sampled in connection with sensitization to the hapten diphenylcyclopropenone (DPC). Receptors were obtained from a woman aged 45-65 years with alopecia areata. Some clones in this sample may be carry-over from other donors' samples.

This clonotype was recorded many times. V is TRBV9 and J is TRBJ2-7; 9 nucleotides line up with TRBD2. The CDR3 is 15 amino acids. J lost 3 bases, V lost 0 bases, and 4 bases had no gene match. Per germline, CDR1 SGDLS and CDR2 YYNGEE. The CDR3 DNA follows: TGTGCCAGCAGCGTAGACCCTAGCGGGGTCTACGAGCAGTACTTC. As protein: CASSVDPSGVYEQYF. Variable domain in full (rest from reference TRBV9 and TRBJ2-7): DSGVTQTPKHLITATGQRVTLRCSPRSGDLSVYWYQQSLDQGLQFLIQYYNGEERAKGNILERFSAQQFPDLHSELNLSSLELGDSALYFCASSVDPSGVYEQYFGPGTRLTVT.

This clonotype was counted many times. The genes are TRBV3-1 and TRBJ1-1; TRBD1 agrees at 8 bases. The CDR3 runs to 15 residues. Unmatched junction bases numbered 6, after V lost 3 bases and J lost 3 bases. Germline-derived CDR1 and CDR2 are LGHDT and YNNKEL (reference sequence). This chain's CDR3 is CASSQLRGQDTEAFF. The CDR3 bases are TGTGCCAGCAGCCAGCTCAGGGGGCAGGACACTGAAGCTTTCTTT.

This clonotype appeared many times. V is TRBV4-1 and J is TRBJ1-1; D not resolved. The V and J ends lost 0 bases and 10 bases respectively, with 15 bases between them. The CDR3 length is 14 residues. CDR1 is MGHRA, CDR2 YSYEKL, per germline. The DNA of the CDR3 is TGCGCCAGCAGCCAAGAAGGTGGGGTAAAGGGAGCTTTCTTT. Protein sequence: CASSQEGGVKGAFF.

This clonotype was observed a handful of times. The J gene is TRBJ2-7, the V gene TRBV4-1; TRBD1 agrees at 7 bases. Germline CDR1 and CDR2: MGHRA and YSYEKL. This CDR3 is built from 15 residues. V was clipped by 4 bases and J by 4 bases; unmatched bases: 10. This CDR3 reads CASSPMTGNPYEQYF. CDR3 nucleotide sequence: TGCGCCAGCAGCCCAATGACAGGGAACCCATACGAGCAGTACTTC.

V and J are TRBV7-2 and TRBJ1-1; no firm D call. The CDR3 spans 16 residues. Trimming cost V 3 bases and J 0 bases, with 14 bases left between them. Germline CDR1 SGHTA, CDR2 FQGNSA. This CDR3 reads CASSLFGRNMNTEAFF. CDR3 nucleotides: TGTGCCAGCAGCTTGTTCGGGCGCAATATGAACACTGAAGCTTTCTTT.

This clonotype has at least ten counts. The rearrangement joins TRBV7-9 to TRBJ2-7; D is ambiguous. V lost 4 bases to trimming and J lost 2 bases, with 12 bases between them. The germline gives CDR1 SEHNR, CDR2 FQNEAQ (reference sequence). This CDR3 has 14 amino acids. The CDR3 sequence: CASSSLGRPYEQYF. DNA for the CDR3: TGTGCCAGCAGCTCCTTAGGACGGCCCTACGAGCAGTACTTC.

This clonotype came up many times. In DNA, the CDR3 is TGTGCCAGCAAGCTAGGCGGGATGAACACTGAAGCTTTCTTT. This translates into CASKLGGMNTEAFF. The chain uses TRBV25-1 and TRBJ1-1; D is ambiguous. V dropped 7 bases and J dropped 0 bases, with 12 bases sitting between them. The CDR3 length is 14 residues. CDR1 is MGHDK and CDR2 is SYGVNS in the germline V gene.

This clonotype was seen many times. The CDR3 reads CASSQFPPDSSYEQYF. The CDR3 coding sequence is TGTGCCAGCAGCCAATTCCCGCCGGACAGCTCCTACGAGCAGTACTTC. The chain combines TRBV3-1 with TRBJ2-7, with D possibly being TRBD1 (6 bases). Germline CDR1 reads LGHDT; CDR2 reads YNNKEL (reference sequence). Trimming stripped 2 bases from V and 0 bases from J, with 14 bases between. CDR3 length: 16 residues.

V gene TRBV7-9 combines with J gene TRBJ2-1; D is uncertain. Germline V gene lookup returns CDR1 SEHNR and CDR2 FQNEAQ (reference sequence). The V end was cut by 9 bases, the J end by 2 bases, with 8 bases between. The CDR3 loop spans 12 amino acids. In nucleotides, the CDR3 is TGTGCCAGTCAAATCACCTACAATGAGCAGTTCTTC. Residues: CASQITYNEQFF.

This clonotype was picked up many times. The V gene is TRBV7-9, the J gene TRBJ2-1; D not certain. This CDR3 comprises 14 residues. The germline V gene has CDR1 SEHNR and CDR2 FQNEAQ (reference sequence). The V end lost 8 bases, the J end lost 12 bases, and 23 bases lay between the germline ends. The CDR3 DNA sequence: TGTGCCAGCCGAGACACCCTCTCAGTGCTCGGGCAGTTCTTC. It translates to CASRDTLSVLGQFF.

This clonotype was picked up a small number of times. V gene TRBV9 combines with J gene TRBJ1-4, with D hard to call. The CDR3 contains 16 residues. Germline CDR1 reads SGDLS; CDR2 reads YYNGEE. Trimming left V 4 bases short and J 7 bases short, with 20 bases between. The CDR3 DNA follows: TGTGCCAGCAGCCCACGAGGGATAGCCCCTGTTGAAAAACTGTTTTTT. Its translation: CASSPRGIAPVEKLFF. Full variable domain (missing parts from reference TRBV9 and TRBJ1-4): DSGVTQTPKHLITATGQRVTLRCSPRSGDLSVYWYQQSLDQGLQFLIQYYNGEERAKGNILERFSAQQFPDLHSELNLSSLELGDSALYFCASSPRGIAPVEKLFFGSGTQLSVL.

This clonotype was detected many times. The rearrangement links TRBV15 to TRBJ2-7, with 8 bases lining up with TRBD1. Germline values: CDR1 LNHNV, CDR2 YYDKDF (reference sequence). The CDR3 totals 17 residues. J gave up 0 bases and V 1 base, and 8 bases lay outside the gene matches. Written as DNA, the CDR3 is TGTGCCACCAGCAGAGCCCGGACAGGGCCAGACTCCTACGAGCAGTACTTC. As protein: CATSRARTGPDSYEQYF.

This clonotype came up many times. The DNA of the CDR3 is TGCATCCCCGCGGGATGGGTCGAAGAGACCCAGTACTTC. As protein: CIPAGWVEETQYF. The rearrangement joins TRBV20-1 to TRBJ2-5; TRBD2 might be the D (6 bases). The CDR3 length is 13 residues. From germline, CDR1 is DFQATT and CDR2 SNEGSKA (reference sequence).

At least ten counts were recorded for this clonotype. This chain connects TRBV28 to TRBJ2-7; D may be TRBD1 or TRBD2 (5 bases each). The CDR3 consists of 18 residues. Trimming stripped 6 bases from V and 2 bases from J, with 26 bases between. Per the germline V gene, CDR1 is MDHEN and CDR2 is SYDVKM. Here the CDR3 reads CASRSAPDWDGLPYEQYF. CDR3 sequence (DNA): TGTGCCAGCAGATCCGCGCCGGACTGGGACGGTCTCCCCTACGAGCAGTACTTC.

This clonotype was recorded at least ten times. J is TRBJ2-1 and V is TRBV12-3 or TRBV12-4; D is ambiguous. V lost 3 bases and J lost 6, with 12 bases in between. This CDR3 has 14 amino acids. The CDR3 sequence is CASSFGPTGNEQFF. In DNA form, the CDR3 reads TGTGCCAGCAGTTTTGGGCCCACGGGCAATGAGCAGTTCTTC.

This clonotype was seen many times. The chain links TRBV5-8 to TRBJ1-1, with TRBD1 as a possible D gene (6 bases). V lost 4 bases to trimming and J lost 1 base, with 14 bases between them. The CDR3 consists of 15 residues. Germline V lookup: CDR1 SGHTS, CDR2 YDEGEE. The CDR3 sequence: CASSPTGHQNTEAFF. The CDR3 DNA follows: TGTGCCAGCAGCCCAACGGGACACCAGAACACTGAAGCTTTCTTT.

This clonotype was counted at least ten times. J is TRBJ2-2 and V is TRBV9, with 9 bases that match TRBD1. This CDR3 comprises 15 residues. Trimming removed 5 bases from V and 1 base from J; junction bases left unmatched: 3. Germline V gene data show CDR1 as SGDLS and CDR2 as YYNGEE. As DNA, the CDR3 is TGTGCCAGCAGGGGGGACAGGGAGAACACCGGGGAGCTGTTTTTT. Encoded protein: CASRGDRENTGELFF.

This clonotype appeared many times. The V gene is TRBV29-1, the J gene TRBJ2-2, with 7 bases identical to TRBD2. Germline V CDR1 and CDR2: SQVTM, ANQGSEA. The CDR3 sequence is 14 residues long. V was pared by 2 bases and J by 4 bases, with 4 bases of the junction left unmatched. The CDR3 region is CSVESGTTTGELFF. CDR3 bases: TGCAGCGTTGAATCCGGGACTACCACCGGGGAGCTGTTTTTT.

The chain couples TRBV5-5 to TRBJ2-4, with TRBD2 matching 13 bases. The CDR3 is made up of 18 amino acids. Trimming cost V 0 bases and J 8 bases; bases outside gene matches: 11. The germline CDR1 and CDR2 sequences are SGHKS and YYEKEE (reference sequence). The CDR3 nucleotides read TGTGCCAGCAGCTTGGAGACAGGCGGACTAGCGGGAGATGACATTCAGTACTTC. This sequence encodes CASSLETGGLAGDDIQYF.